This T cell receptor beta chain was retrieved from a study of cytomegalovirus exposure and HLA in healthy donors. Germline values: CDR1 GTSNPN, CDR2 SVGIG (reference sequence). This CDR3 region has 11 residues. V gave up 3 bases and J gave up 8 bases, with 10 bases separating them. 60 Vbeta and 13 Jbeta primers were used in PCR. Assay: immunoSEQ multiplex PCR; the TCRdb copy retains only in-frame clones and omits some. The table records 77,000 or so clones, about 79% of them present only once. Broader study findings: Sequencing likely generated an artifact that appeared as a cluster of highly shared sequence variants. A few chains tied to CMV proved CMV antigen-specific in vitro.

A word on this clone: Its antigen is unknown.

The J gene is TRBJ1-1, the V gene TRBV30, with no clear D. The source is a woman aged 40 to 50 in good health and CMV-seronegative. The sequencing sample was made of PBMCs. CDR3 coding DNA: TGTGCCTGGAGGGTGGTCAGAGAAGCTTTCTTT. It codes for CAWRVVREAFF.